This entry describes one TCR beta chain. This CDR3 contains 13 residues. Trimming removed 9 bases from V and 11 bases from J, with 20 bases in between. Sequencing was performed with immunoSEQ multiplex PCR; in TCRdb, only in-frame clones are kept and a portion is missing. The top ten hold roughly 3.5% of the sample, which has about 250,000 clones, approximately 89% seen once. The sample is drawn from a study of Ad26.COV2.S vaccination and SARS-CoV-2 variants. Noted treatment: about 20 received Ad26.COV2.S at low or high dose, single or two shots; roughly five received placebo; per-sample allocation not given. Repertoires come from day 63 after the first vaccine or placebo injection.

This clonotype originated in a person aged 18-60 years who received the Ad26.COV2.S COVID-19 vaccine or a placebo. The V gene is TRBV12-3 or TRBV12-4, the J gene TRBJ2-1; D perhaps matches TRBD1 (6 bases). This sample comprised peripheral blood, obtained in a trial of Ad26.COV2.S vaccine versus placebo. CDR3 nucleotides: TGTGCCAGTCAAAAAGTACGGACAGAAAAGCAGTTCTTC. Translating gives CASQKVRTEKQFF.